These 10 T cell receptor beta chains came from one sample sequenced in a study of beta chain features in type 1 diabetes. Antigens of these TCRs are unknown. The study, taken as a whole, reports: Type 1 diabetes patients had moderately but significantly shorter TCRB CDR3s in all four CD4+ subsets.

What was sequenced were expressed TCRB transcripts, since all of the isolated RNA had been reverse transcribed. TCRdb keeps only in-frame clones here, not all; method: immunoSEQ multiplex PCR. The sample lists about 700,000 clones, around an eighth occurring once. Input material: naive CD4+ T cells from blood. The receptors come from a man between 18 and 35 years old with type 1 diabetes.

For this clone: The identical CDR3 is also encoded by other nucleotide sequences in the sample. The rearrangement links TRBV18 to TRBJ1-4, with a weak D call TRBD1 (5 bases). Germline-derived CDR1 and CDR2 are KGHSH and LQKENI. V gave up 3 bases and J gave up 6 bases, with 8 bases separating them. The CDR3 spans 13 residues. CDR3 protein: CASSPGTDEKLFF. For the CDR3, the DNA is TGTGCCAGCTCACCTGGGACGGATGAAAAACTGTTTTTT.

This clone was observed a handful of times. This chain uses TRBV7-3 with TRBJ2-7; 8 bases line up with TRBD1. This CDR3 comprises 15 residues. V trimming: 3 bases; J trimming: 3 bases; junction bases outside the gene matches: 7. Germline loops: CDR1 SGHTA, CDR2 FQGTGA. Written as DNA, the CDR3 is TGTGCCAGCAGCTTTGGGTCAGGGGGCGTCTACGAGCAGTACTTC. Protein product: CASSFGSGGVYEQYF. The full variable domain, completed using reference TRBV7-3 and TRBJ2-7, is GAGVSQTPSNKVTEKGKYVELRCDPISGHTALYWYRQSLGQGPEFLIYFQGTGAADDSGLPNDRFFAVRPEGSVSTLKIQRTERGDSAVYLCASSFGSGGVYEQYFGPGTRLTVT.

This clone appeared a few times. The chain links TRBV7-3 to TRBJ2-3; 7 bases map to TRBD2. V was pared by 3 bases and J by 1 base, with 7 bases of the junction left unmatched. The CDR3 loop spans 16 amino acids. The germline CDR1 and CDR2 sequences are SGHTA and FQGTGA. This CDR3 reads CASSFGTSAGTDTQYF. Here the CDR3 DNA reads TGTGCCAGCAGCTTCGGAACTAGCGCTGGCACAGATACGCAGTATTTT.

This chain joins TRBV7-9 and TRBJ1-4; D is undetermined. Germline V lookup: CDR1 SEHNR, CDR2 FQNEAQ (reference sequence). With 5 bases removed from V and 8 bases from J, the gap between germline ends came to 3 bases. The CDR3 runs to 10 residues. CDR3 nucleotides: TGTGCCAGCAGCCGAGAAAAACTGTTTTTT. It yields the protein CASSREKLFF. Full variable domain (outside the CDR3, taken from reference TRBV7-9 and TRBJ1-4): DTGVSQNPRHKITKRGQNVTFRCDPISEHNRLYWYRQTLGQGPEFLTYFQNEAQLEKSRLLSDRFSAERPKGSFSTLEIQRTEQGDSAMYLCASSREKLFFGSGTQLSVL.

The chain has TRBV23-1 and TRBJ2-7; 7 nucleotides line up with TRBD1. TRBV23-1 is filed as an ORF, its function uncertain. The CDR3 spans 15 residues. Trimming at V came to 2 bases and at J to 2 bases, leaving 6 bases not matched to a gene. The CDR3 region has the DNA TGCGCCAGCAGTCAAGTGGCAGGGGGTACCTACGAGCAGTACTTC. The encoded protein is CASSQVAGGTYEQYF.

For this clone: This sample includes further DNA sequences coding for the same CDR3. The chain recombines TRBV5-1 with TRBJ1-5; possible D gene TRBD1, 5 bases. The CDR3 is 15 residues long. Germline CDR1 and CDR2: SGHRS and YFSETQ. Trimming cost V 0 bases and J 3 bases, with 10 bases left between them. CDR3 in DNA: TGCGCCAGCAGCTTGGAGGGCAGGGTCAATCAGCCCCAGCATTTT. As protein: CASSLEGRVNQPQHF.

The chain combines TRBV11-2 with TRBJ2-3; TRBD1 agrees at 8 bases. The CDR3 has 14 residues. J gave up 5 bases and V 5 bases, and 6 bases lay outside the gene matches. Germline V CDR1 and CDR2: SGHAT, FQNNGV. The CDR3 spells CASSIGGTGDTQYF. For the CDR3, the DNA is TGTGCCAGCAGCATAGGGGGGACAGGAGATACGCAGTATTTT.

The J gene is TRBJ1-1, the V gene TRBV5-1; 8 bases align to TRBD1. Germline V gives CDR1 SGHRS, CDR2 YFSETQ. After removal of 3 bases from V and 7 bases from J, the junction contained 14 bases not matched to a gene. The CDR3 covers 16 residues. Written as DNA, the CDR3 is TGCGCCAGCAGCTCGAACCTTTTCGACAGGGGAGTTGAAGCTTTCTTT. Protein product: CASSSNLFDRGVEAFF.

The chain is built from TRBV7-9 and TRBJ1-1; no clear D. CDR1 and CDR2 (germline): SEHNR, FQNEAQ (reference sequence). Trimming removed 6 bases from V and 1 base from J, with 12 bases in between. CDR3 length: 14 amino acids. In DNA form, the CDR3 reads TGTGCCAGCAGTCTCCGCGGTTCGAACACTGAAGCTTTCTTT. Residues: CASSLRGSNTEAFF.

This clone was seen at least ten times. The chain uses TRBV5-4 and TRBJ2-3; the match to TRBD1 covers 11 bases. CDR1 and CDR2 (germline): SGHNT, YYREEE (reference sequence). Trimming at V came to 4 bases and at J to 4 bases, leaving 5 bases not matched to a gene. CDR3 length: 15 residues. In DNA form, the CDR3 reads TGTGCCAGCAGCCTGGGACAGGGGGGAGCAGATACGCAGTATTTT. Translating it yields CASSLGQGGADTQYF.